The next 21 T cell receptor beta chains were all read from a single sample in a study of blood T cells in healthy people across ages. Sample-barcoded 5' priming and a J-beta primer mix drove a second PCR of about 6 to 11 cycles. Via MiXCR, TCRdb re-called the 5' RACE reads, giving one row per CDR3 protein. Among about 770,000 distinct CDR3 sequences listed, roughly 44% were seen once. What was sequenced was blood. These receptors all come from a man between 60 and 70 years old in good health.

This clonotype was seen more than once but under ten times. V is TRBV29-1 and J is TRBJ2-7; TRBD1 aligns across 10 bases. Trimming at V came to 0 bases and at J to 7 bases, leaving 18 bases not matched to a gene. CDR3 length: 18 amino acids. Germline assignment: CDR1 SQVTM and CDR2 ANQGSEA. CDR3 in amino acids: CSVEDWRGDRGVHNEQYF. The CDR3, as DNA: TGCAGCGTTGAAGATTGGAGAGGGGACAGGGGTGTCCACAATGAGCAGTACTTC.

The chain couples TRBV5-1 to TRBJ1-2, with D possibly TRBD1 on 6 matching bases. CDR3 length: 15 amino acids. Germline V CDR1 and CDR2: SGHRS, YFSETQ. V lost 5 bases, J lost 6 bases, and 20 bases lay in between. CDR3 residues: CASSLTRLGANGYTF. In DNA form, the CDR3 reads TGCGCCAGCAGTCTCACTCGTTTGGGGGCCAATGGCTACACCTTC.

The sample holds a few counts of this clonotype. The chain couples TRBV11-1 to TRBJ2-1, with 10 bases identical to TRBD1. The CDR3 has 15 residues. From germline, CDR1 is SGHAT and CDR2 FQDESV (reference sequence). V gave up 7 bases and J gave up 10 bases; unmatched junction bases: 13. The CDR3 reads CASTADRGLFKEQFF. In DNA, the CDR3 is TGTGCCAGCACCGCAGACAGGGGGCTCTTTAAGGAGCAGTTCTTC.

The V call is TRBV6-2 or TRBV6-3, the J call TRBJ1-6, with 7 bases lining up with TRBD1. The CDR3 contains 15 residues. After removal of 6 bases from V and 5 bases from J, the junction contained 7 bases not matched to a gene. CDR1 MNHEY and CDR2 SVGEGT come from the germline V gene. CDR3 region: CASRLQGPDNSPLHF. The CDR3 nucleotides are TGTGCCAGCAGATTACAGGGGCCGGATAATTCACCCCTCCACTTT.

This sequence joins TRBV14 and TRBJ1-2; D is uncertain. CDR1 and CDR2 from the germline V gene are SGHDN and FVKESK. V was pared by 1 base and J by 0 bases, with 6 bases between. The CDR3 sequence is 14 residues long. CDR3 bases: TGTGCCAGCAGCCAAGGGGTCCCTAACTATGGCTACACCTTC. This codes for CASSQGVPNYGYTF.

This chain joins TRBV7-9 and TRBJ2-1; perhaps TRBD1 as D (6 bases). V lost 7 bases, J lost 0 bases, and 16 bases lay in between. Germline V gives CDR1 SEHNR, CDR2 FQNEAQ (reference sequence). The CDR3 is 16 residues long. Here the CDR3 reads CASNGGQSSSYNEQFF. As DNA, the CDR3 is TGTGCCAGCAACGGAGGACAGAGCAGCTCCTACAATGAGCAGTTCTTC.

The CDR3 loop reads CAISESSGWNQPQHF. In DNA form, the CDR3 reads TGTGCCATCAGTGAGTCGTCAGGGTGGAATCAGCCCCAGCATTTT. The genes are TRBV10-3 and TRBJ1-5, with D possibly TRBD1 on 5 matching bases. The CDR3 loop spans 15 amino acids. CDR1 and CDR2 from the germline V gene are ENHRY and SYGVKD. Trimming took 0 bases from V and 4 from J, leaving 10 bases between them.

The rearrangement joins TRBV10-3 to TRBJ2-4; TRBD2 matches at 7 bases. The V gene's germline CDR1 is ENHRY and CDR2 SYGVKD. CDR3 size: 13 residues. Germline trimming cut 6 bases from V and 8 bases from J; bases unmatched to any gene: 7. The CDR3, as DNA: TGTGCCATCAGCCCGACTGGGAGGGACATTCAGTACTTC. This codes for CAISPTGRDIQYF.

The gene calls are TRBV30 and TRBJ2-7, with TRBD1 as a possible D gene (5 bases). V was pared by 4 bases and J by 9 bases, with 13 bases between. Germline CDR1 is GTSNPN and CDR2 is SVGIG (reference sequence). This CDR3 has 11 amino acids. The CDR3 bases are TGTGCCTGGACCACAGGTAACTGGCAGTACTTC. Translated: CAWTTGNWQYF.

This clonotype occurred a few times. The junction does not match germline at one end; this may be a read error. V usage is TRBV13 and J usage is TRBJ2-5; possibly TRBD2 for D (6 bases). From germline, CDR1 is PRHDT and CDR2 FYEKMQ (reference sequence). The CDR3 covers 16 residues. The CDR3 spells CASSSGRGIGQEAQYF. The CDR3 nucleotides read TGTGCCAGCAGCTCAGGTCGGGGGATAGGGCAAGAGGCCCAGTACTTC.

This chain links TRBV14 with TRBJ1-5; D unclear. CDR1 SGHDN and CDR2 FVKESK come from the germline V gene. The CDR3 sequence is 15 residues long. V was pared by 7 bases and J by 5 bases, with 18 bases between. Here the CDR3 reads CASTLSDPPHQPQHF. CDR3 bases: TGTGCCAGCACGCTTTCTGACCCGCCCCATCAGCCCCAGCATTTT.

The CDR3 sequence is CASQNGTGLREKLFF. In nucleotides, the CDR3 is TGTGCCTCCCAGAACGGAACAGGCCTTCGAGAAAAACTGTTTTTT. The V gene is TRBV30, the J gene TRBJ1-4; D possibly corresponds to TRBD1 (5 bases). Trimming left V 7 bases short and J 8 bases short, with 23 bases between. This CDR3 region has 15 residues. Germline assignment: CDR1 GTSNPN and CDR2 SVGIG (reference sequence).

This chain joins TRBV2 and TRBJ2-5, with 10 bases lining up with TRBD1. Trimming at V came to 6 bases and at J to 5 bases, leaving 9 bases not matched to a gene. Germline lookup yields CDR1 SNHLY and CDR2 FYNNEI. The length of the CDR3 is 15 residues. CDR3 sequence (DNA): TGTGCCAGCAGGGGGACAGGGGTTCGGGGGGAGACCCAGTACTTC. Encoded protein: CASRGTGVRGETQYF.

The genes are TRBV20-1 and TRBJ1-1; maybe TRBD1 (5 bases). V was pared by 3 bases and J by 3 bases, with 8 bases between. The CDR3 contains 12 residues. Germline assignment: CDR1 DFQATT and CDR2 SNEGSKA (reference sequence). The CDR3 nucleotides read TGCAGTGCTAGTCTCAGGGACACTGAAGCTTTCTTT. Translation gives CSASLRDTEAFF.

The table lists this clonotype with a few counts. The J gene is TRBJ2-7, the V gene TRBV4-3; 9 bases are a match to TRBD2. Trimming took 4 bases from V and 0 from J; bases not matched to a gene: 7. The CDR3 has 16 amino acids. CDR1 and CDR2 from the germline V gene are LGHNA and YSLEER. The CDR3 region is CASSPVAGASSYEQYF. CDR3 nucleotide sequence: TGCGCCAGCAGCCCCGTAGCGGGGGCGAGCTCCTACGAGCAGTACTTC.

This chain connects TRBV11-2 to TRBJ2-1; 7 bases are a match to TRBD2. The CDR3 is 14 residues long. Germline V gives CDR1 SGHAT, CDR2 FQNNGV. J was trimmed by 9 bases and V by 5 bases; bases with no gene match: 10. CDR3 in amino acids: CASSAGTIYGEQFF. The CDR3 DNA sequence: TGTGCCAGCAGCGCCGGGACTATCTATGGTGAGCAGTTCTTC.

V is TRBV5-5 and J is TRBJ1-1, with D uncertain. The CDR3 contains 14 residues. In germline, CDR1 is SGHKS, CDR2 YYEKEE (reference sequence). V shed 2 bases and J shed 11 bases, with 19 bases lying between them. The CDR3 loop is CASSLGAARSAAFF. The CDR3, as DNA: TGTGCCAGCAGCTTAGGTGCTGCGAGGTCGGCGGCTTTCTTT.

The chain employs TRBV7-2 and TRBJ2-1, with 7 nucleotides matching TRBD1. Near its end, the DNA agrees better with TRBJ2-7, so the J call may be wrong. The germline V gene has CDR1 SGHTA and CDR2 FQGNSA. The CDR3 extends over 14 amino acids. The CDR3 spells CASSLAGQYNEQYF. For the CDR3, the DNA is TGTGCCAGCAGCTTAGCGGGACAGTACAATGAGCAGTACTTC.

The rearrangement links TRBV5-1 to TRBJ2-5; possible D gene TRBD1, 6 bases. The CDR3 has 15 amino acids. The V gene lost 0 bases and the J gene lost 11 bases, with 20 bases spanning the gap. CDR1 SGHRS and CDR2 YFSETQ come from the germline V gene. The CDR3 nucleotides are TGCGCCAGCAGCTTGGACCCCGGGACATTACTCCAGCAGTACTTC. This translates into CASSLDPGTLLQQYF.

V and J are TRBV28 and TRBJ1-1; the D gene is possibly TRBD1 (5 bases). This CDR3 has 12 amino acids. Trimming removed 5 bases at V and 8 bases at J, with 12 bases between. Looked up from germline, CDR1 is MDHEN and CDR2 is SYDVKM. DNA for the CDR3: TGTGCCAGCAGTCAAACAGGTTCCGAAGCTTTCTTT. This encodes CASSQTGSEAFF.

This chain joins TRBV27 and TRBJ2-2, with TRBD1 matching 7 bases. The V and J ends lost 6 bases and 5 bases, in that order; junction bases with no gene match: 6. Germline-derived CDR1 and CDR2 are MNHEY and SMNVEV (reference sequence). This CDR3 spans 14 amino acids. CDR3: CASRAGGVTGELFF. CDR3 nucleotides: TGTGCCAGCAGAGCAGGGGGAGTGACCGGGGAGCTGTTTTTT.